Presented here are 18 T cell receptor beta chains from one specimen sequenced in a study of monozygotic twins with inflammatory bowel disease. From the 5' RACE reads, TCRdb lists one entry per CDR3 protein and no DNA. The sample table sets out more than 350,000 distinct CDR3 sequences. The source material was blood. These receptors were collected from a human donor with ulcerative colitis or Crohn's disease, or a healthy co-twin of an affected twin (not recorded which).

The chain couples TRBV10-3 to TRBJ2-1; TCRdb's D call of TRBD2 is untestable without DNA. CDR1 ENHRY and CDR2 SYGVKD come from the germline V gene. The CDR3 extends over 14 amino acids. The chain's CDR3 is CAIRLAGPYNEQFF.

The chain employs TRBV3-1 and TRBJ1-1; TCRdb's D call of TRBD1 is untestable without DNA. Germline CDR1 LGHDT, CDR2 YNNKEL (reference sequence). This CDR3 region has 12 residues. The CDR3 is CASSDRVSTAFF.

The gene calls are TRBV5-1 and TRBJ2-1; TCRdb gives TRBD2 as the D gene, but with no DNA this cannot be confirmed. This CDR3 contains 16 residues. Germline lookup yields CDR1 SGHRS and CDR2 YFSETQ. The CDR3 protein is CASSLVSGTIYNEQFF.

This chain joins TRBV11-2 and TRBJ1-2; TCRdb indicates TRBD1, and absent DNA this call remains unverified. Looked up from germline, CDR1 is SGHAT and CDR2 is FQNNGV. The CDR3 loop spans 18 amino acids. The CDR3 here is CASSSYLRTGGPSYGYTF.

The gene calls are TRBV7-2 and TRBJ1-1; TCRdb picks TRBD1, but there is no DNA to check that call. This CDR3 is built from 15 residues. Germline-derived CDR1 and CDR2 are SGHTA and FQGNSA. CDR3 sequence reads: CASSPLLGGSTEAFF.

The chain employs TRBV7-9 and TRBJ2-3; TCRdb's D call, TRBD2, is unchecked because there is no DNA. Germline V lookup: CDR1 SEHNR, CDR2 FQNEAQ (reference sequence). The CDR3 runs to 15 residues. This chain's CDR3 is CASSLLAGGQDTQYF.

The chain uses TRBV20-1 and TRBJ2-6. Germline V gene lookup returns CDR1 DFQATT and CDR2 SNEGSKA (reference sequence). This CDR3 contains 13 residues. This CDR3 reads CSARDGGANVLTF.

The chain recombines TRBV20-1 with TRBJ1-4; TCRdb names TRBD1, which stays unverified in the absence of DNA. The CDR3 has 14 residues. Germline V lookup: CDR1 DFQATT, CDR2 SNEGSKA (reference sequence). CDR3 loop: CSAILMGQNEKLFF.

CDR3 amino acids: CSVDGISYNEQFF. This sequence joins TRBV29-1 and TRBJ2-1. Germline V gives CDR1 SQVTM, CDR2 ANQGSEA. This CDR3 comprises 13 residues.

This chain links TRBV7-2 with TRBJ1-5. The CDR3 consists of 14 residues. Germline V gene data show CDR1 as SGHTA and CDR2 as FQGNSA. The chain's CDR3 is CASSLALGPQPQHF. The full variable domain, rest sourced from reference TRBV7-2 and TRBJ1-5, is GAGVSQSPSNKVTEKGKDVELRCDPISGHTALYWYRQSLGQGLEFLIYFQGNSAPDKSGLPSDRFSAERTGGSVSTLTIQRTQQEDSAVYLCASSLALGPQPQHFGDGTRLSIL.

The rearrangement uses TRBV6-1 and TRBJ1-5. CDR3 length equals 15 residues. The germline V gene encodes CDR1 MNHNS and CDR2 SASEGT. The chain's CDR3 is CASTGKVVSNQPQHF.

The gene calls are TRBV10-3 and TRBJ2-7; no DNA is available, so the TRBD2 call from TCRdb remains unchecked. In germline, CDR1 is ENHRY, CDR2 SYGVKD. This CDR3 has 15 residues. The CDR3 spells CAISWTGLAVYEQYF.

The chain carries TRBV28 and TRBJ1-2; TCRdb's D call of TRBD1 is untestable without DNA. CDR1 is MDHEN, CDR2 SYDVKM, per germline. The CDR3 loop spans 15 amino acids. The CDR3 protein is CASSQRDRPVWGYTF.

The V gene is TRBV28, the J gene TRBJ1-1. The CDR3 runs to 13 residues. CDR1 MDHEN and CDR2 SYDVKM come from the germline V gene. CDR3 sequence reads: CASSAEVPPEAFF.

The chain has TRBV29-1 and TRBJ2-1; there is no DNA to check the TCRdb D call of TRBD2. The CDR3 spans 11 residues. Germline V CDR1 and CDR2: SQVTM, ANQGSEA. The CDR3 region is CSVEEGPQQFF.

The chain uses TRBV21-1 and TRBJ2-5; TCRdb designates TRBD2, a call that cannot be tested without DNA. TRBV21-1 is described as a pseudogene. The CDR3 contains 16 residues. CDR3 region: CASSKVHKEGGETQYF.

CDR3 residues: CAITEDRSNSPLHF. This chain links TRBV10-3 with TRBJ1-6; the D gene TCRdb calls, TRBD1, cannot be checked with no DNA. Germline V gives CDR1 ENHRY, CDR2 SYGVKD. The CDR3 length is 14 residues.

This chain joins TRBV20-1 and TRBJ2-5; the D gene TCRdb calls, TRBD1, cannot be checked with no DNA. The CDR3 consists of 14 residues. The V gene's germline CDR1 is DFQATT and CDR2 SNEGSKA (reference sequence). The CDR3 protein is CSAWGRGLQETQYF.